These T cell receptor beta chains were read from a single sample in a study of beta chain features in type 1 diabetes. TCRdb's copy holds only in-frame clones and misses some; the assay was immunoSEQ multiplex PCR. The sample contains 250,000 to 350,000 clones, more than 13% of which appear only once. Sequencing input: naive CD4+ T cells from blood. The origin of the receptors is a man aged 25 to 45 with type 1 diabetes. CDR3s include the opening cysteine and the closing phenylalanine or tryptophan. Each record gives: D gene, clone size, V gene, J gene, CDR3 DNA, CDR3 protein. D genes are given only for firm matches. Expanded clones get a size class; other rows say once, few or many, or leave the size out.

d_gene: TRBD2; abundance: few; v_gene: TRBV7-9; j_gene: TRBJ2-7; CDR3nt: TGTGCCAGCAGGCGAGAAGGAGCGGGAGGCAGGAACGAGCAGTACTTC; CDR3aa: CASRREGAGGRNEQYF
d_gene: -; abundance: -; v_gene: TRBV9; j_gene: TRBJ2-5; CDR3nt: TGTGCCAGCAGCGTAAGCCCCAACTCCGGTGAGACCCAGTACTTC; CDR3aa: CASSVSPNSGETQYF
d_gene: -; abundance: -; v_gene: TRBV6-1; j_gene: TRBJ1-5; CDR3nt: TGTGCCAGCAGTGAAACAGGGATAGGTCCCCAGCATTTT; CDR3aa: CASSETGIGPQHF
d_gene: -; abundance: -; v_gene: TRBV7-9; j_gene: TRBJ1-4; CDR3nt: TGTGCCAGCAGCCTTCAGACAACCAATGAAAAACTGTTTTTT; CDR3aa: CASSLQTTNEKLFF
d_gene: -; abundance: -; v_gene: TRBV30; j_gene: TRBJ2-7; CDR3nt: TGTGCCTGGAGTTTCCTGACAGGCTACGAGCAGTACTTC; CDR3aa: CAWSFLTGYEQYF
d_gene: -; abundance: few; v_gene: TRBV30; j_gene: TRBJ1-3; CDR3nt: TGTGCCTGGAGCCCAGTAAGCTCTGGAAACACCATATATTTT; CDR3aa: CAWSPVSSGNTIYF
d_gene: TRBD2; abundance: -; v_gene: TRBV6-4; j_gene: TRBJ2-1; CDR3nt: TGTGCCAGCAGTGGAGGACTAGCGGGAGCGCTTGAGCAGTTCTTC; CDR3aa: CASSGGLAGALEQFF
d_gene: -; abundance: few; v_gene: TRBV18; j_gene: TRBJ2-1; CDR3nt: TGTGCCAGCTCAGAGGGACTCGACAATGAGCAGTTCTTC; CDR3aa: CASSEGLDNEQFF
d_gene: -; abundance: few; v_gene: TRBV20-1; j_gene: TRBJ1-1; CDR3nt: TGCAGTGCTAGACAGGGCACTGAAGCTTTCTTT; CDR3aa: CSARQGTEAFF
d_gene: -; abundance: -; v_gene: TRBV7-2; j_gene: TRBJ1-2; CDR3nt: TGTGCCAGCAGCTTACCAGGATACGGCTACACCTTC; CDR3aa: CASSLPGYGYTF
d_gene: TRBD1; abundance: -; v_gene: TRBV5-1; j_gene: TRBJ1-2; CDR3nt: TGCGCCAGCAGCTCGGACAGGGGGTATGGCTACACCTTC; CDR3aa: CASSSDRGYGYTF
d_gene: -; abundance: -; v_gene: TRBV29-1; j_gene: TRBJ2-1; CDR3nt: TGCAGCTTTCTCCCGGGACTGCATAACAATGAGCAGTTCTTC; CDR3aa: CSFLPGLHNNEQFF
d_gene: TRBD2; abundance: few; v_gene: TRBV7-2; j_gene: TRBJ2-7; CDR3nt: TGTGCCAGCAGCTCTAGCGGGAGCAGCTACGAGCAGTACTTC; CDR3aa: CASSSSGSSYEQYF
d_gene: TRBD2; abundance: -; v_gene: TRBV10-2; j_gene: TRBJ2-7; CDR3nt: TGCGCCAGCAGTGGGATAGCGGGAGTCCCCTACGAGCAGTACTTC; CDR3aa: CASSGIAGVPYEQYF
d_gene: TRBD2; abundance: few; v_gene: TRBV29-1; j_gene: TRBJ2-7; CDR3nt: TGCAGCGTTAGACTAGCGGGAGGACGCGAGCAGTACTTC; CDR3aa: CSVRLAGGREQYF
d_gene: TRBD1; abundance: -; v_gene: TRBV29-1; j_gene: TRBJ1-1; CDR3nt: TGCAGCGTTTTAACAGGGGGGTACCCAAACACTGAAGCTTTCTTT; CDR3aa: CSVLTGGYPNTEAFF
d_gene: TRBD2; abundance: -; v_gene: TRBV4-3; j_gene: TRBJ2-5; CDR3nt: TGCGCCAGCAGCCCGGGACTAGCTCAAAAGGGGGAGACCCAGTACTTC; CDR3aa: CASSPGLAQKGETQYF
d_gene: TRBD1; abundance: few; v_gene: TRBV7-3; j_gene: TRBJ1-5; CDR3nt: TGTGCCAGCAGAGGGGGCGGCAATCAGCCCCAGCATTTT; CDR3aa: CASRGGGNQPQHF
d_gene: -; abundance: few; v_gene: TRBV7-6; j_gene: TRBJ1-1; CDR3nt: TGTGCCAGCAGCGGCCGGGGGGGCGAGAGCACTGAAGCTTTCTTT; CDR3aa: CASSGRGGESTEAFF
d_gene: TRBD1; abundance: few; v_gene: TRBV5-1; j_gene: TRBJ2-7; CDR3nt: TGCGCCAGCGGGGGACAGGGCTCGGACGAGCAGTACTTC; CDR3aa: CASGGQGSDEQYF
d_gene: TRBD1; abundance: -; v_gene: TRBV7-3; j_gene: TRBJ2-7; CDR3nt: TGTGCCAGCAGCCTACAGGGGACCAACCACGAGCAGTACTTC; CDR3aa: CASSLQGTNHEQYF
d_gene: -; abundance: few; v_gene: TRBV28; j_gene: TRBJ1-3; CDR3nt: TGTGCCAGCAGTTCCCCACAGGGCTCTGGAAACACCATATATTTT; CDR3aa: CASSSPQGSGNTIYF
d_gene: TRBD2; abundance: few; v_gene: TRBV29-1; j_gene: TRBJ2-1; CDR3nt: TGCAGCGCTACACGCGGGACTAGCGGAGAGCAGTTCTTC; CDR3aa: CSATRGTSGEQFF
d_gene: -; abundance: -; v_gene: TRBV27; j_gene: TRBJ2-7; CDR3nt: TGTGCCAGCAGTTTATCTGGGGGAAGGGGAGGCTACGAGCAGTACTTC; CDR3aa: CASSLSGGRGGYEQYF
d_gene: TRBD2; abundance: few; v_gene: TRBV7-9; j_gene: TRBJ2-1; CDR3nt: TGTGCCAGCAGCCTCCAGCGGGACGGTGAGCAGTTCTTC; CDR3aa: CASSLQRDGEQFF
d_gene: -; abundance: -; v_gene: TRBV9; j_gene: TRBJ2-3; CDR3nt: TGTGCCAGCAGCGTAGCAGCGGGCCCAGATACGCAGTATTTT; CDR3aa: CASSVAAGPDTQYF
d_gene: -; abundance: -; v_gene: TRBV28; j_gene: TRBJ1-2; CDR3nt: TGTGCCAGCAGTCCCCGTGGCGGCAACCTCGGTGGCTACACCTTC; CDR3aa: CASSPRGGNLGGYTF
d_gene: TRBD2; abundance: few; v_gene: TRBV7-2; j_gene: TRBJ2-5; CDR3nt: TGTGCCAGCAGCTTATGGAGCGGGAGAAGGGAGACCCAGTACTTC; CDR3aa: CASSLWSGRRETQYF
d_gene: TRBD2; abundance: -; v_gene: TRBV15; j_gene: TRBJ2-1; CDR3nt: TGTGCCACCAGCAGTTCCAGGACTAGCGGGGTTTACAATGAGCAGTTCTTC; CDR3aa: CATSSSRTSGVYNEQFF